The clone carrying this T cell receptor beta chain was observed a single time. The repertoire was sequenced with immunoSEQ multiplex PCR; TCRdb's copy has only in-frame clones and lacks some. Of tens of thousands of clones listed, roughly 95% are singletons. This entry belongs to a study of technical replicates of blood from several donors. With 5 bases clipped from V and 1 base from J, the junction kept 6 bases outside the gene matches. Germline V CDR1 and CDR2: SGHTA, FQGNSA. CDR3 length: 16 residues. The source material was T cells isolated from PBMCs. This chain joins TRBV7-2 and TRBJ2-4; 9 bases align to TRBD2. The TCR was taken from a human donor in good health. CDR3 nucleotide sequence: TGTGCCAGCAGCGCCACTAGCGGGCTGGCCAAAAACATTCAGTACTTC. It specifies CASSATSGLAKNIQYF.